The rows below give T cell receptor beta chains drawn from one sample of a study of control samples from healthy donors and cancer patients. Profiling relied on immunoSEQ multiplex PCR, and the TCRdb table lists in-frame clones only, not all of them. Of 78,000 or so clones listed, approximately 88% are singletons. Sequencing was carried out using blood. Source of these receptors: a man in his forties or fifties in good health. The CDR3 runs from the conserved cysteine through the conserved F or W. The D gene is left open where the match is weak. Size is omitted from some rows. Given values are once, few, many or a class for expanded clones.

j_gene: TRBJ1-5
v_gene: TRBV2
d_gene: TRBD1
abundance: .
CDR3aa: CASSEMTGMVSQPQHF
CDR3nt: TGTGCCAGCAGTGAAATGACAGGGATGGTGAGTCAGCCCCAGCATTTT

j_gene: TRBJ1-1
v_gene: TRBV12-5
d_gene: .
abundance: .
CDR3aa: CASGLRVNTEAFF
CDR3nt: TGTGCTAGTGGTCTCAGGGTTAACACTGAAGCTTTCTTT

j_gene: TRBJ1-5
v_gene: TRBV21-1
d_gene: .
abundance: .
CDR3aa: CASSSRSTTADGQPQHF
CDR3nt: TGTGCCAGCAGCTCTCGGAGTACGACGGCGGACGGTCAGCCCCAGCATTTT

j_gene: TRBJ2-5
v_gene: TRBV7-9
d_gene: TRBD1
abundance: .
CDR3aa: CASTHGDDRGVETQYF
CDR3nt: TGTGCCAGCACGCATGGGGACGACAGGGGCGTGGAGACCCAGTACTTC

j_gene: TRBJ1-6
v_gene: TRBV19
d_gene: TRBD1
abundance: .
CDR3aa: CASRTTGVGSPLHF
CDR3nt: TGTGCCAGTAGAACGACAGGGGTCGGCTCACCCCTCCACTTT

j_gene: TRBJ2-2
v_gene: TRBV5-1
d_gene: TRBD1
abundance: once
CDR3aa: CASRRTGAGTGELFF
CDR3nt: TGCGCCAGCAGAAGAACAGGGGCGGGCACCGGGGAGCTGTTTTTT

j_gene: TRBJ1-2
v_gene: TRBV19
d_gene: TRBD1
abundance: .
CDR3aa: CASSPGQGAFNGYTF
CDR3nt: TGTGCCAGTAGTCCGGGACAGGGGGCTTTTAATGGCTACACCTTC

j_gene: TRBJ1-2
v_gene: TRBV6-5
d_gene: .
abundance: .
CDR3aa: CASSQPGQVYGYTF
CDR3nt: TGTGCCAGCAGTCAACCCGGACAAGTCTATGGCTACACCTTC

j_gene: TRBJ2-1
v_gene: TRBV19
d_gene: TRBD2
abundance: .
CDR3aa: CASSLRGESYNEQFF
CDR3nt: TGTGCCAGTAGTCTACGGGGGGAGTCCTACAATGAGCAGTTCTTC

j_gene: TRBJ2-1
v_gene: TRBV5-6
d_gene: .
abundance: .
CDR3aa: CASSSDVVNLLFF
CDR3nt: TGTGCCAGCAGCTCAGACGTAGTAAATTTGCTGTTCTTC

j_gene: TRBJ2-7
v_gene: TRBV6-5
d_gene: TRBD1
abundance: .
CDR3aa: CASSRQGGPYEQYF
CDR3nt: TGTGCCAGCAGTCGACAGGGGGGCCCCTACGAGCAGTACTTC

j_gene: TRBJ1-5
v_gene: TRBV19
d_gene: .
abundance: .
CDR3aa: CASSPTTAEVGNQPQHF
CDR3nt: TGTGCCAGTAGTCCCACCACGGCCGAGGTTGGCAATCAGCCCCAGCATTTT

j_gene: TRBJ1-6
v_gene: TRBV3-1/TRBV3-2
d_gene: .
abundance: .
CDR3aa: CASSQTGSNSPLHF
CDR3nt: TGTGCCAGCAGCCAAACAGGGTCCAATTCACCCCTCCACTTT

j_gene: TRBJ2-3
v_gene: TRBV14
d_gene: .
abundance: .
CDR3aa: CASSQANFLSTDTQYF
CDR3nt: TGTGCCAGCAGCCAAGCGAATTTTCTAAGCACAGATACGCAGTATTTT

j_gene: TRBJ1-4
v_gene: TRBV4-3
d_gene: .
abundance: .
CDR3aa: CASSLDGTTNEKLFF
CDR3nt: TGCGCCAGCAGCCTCGACGGGACTACTAATGAAAAACTGTTTTTT

j_gene: TRBJ2-2
v_gene: TRBV5-1
d_gene: TRBD2
abundance: .
CDR3aa: CASSLASSGSHTGELFF
CDR3nt: TGCGCCAGCAGTCTGGCGAGTAGCGGGAGCCACACCGGGGAGCTGTTTTTT

j_gene: TRBJ1-6
v_gene: TRBV30
d_gene: .
abundance: .
CDR3aa: CAWSRDSYNSPLHF
CDR3nt: TGTGCCTGGAGTCGCGACAGCTATAATTCACCCCTCCACTTT

j_gene: TRBJ2-3
v_gene: TRBV9
d_gene: TRBD2
abundance: .
CDR3aa: CASSVASGRMTDTQYF
CDR3nt: TGTGCCAGCAGCGTAGCCAGCGGGAGGATGACAGATACGCAGTATTTT

j_gene: TRBJ2-1
v_gene: TRBV6-2/TRBV6-3
d_gene: .
abundance: .
CDR3aa: CASSPFPENEQFF
CDR3nt: TGTGCCAGCAGCCCCTTCCCTGAGAATGAGCAGTTCTTC

j_gene: TRBJ1-3
v_gene: TRBV19
d_gene: .
abundance: .
CDR3aa: CASRREAGNTIYF
CDR3nt: TGTGCCAGTAGAAGGGAGGCTGGAAACACCATATATTTT

j_gene: TRBJ2-2
v_gene: TRBV7-2
d_gene: .
abundance: .
CDR3aa: CASSFQGGTGELFF
CDR3nt: TGTGCCAGCAGCTTTCAGGGGGGGACCGGGGAGCTGTTTTTT

j_gene: TRBJ2-1
v_gene: TRBV24-1
d_gene: TRBD2
abundance: .
CDR3aa: CATSDLAGVGVYEQFF
CDR3nt: TGTGCCACCAGTGACCTAGCGGGAGTAGGGGTCTATGAGCAGTTCTTC

j_gene: TRBJ2-3
v_gene: TRBV28
d_gene: TRBD2
abundance: .
CDR3aa: CASSSLRGREGLDTQYF
CDR3nt: TGTGCCAGCAGTTCCCTCCGTGGGCGGGAGGGCCTAGATACGCAGTATTTT

j_gene: TRBJ2-1
v_gene: TRBV5-1
d_gene: .
abundance: .
CDR3aa: CASSLEGLANNEQFF
CDR3nt: TGCGCCAGCAGCTTGGAGGGCCTCGCCAACAATGAGCAGTTCTTC

j_gene: TRBJ2-1
v_gene: TRBV12-3/TRBV12-4
d_gene: TRBD2
abundance: .
CDR3aa: CASRLAGGDEQFF
CDR3nt: TGTGCCAGCCGACTAGCGGGAGGCGATGAGCAGTTCTTC

j_gene: TRBJ2-7
v_gene: TRBV7-9
d_gene: .
abundance: .
CDR3aa: CASSLEGVWAYEQYF
CDR3nt: TGTGCCAGCAGCTTAGAAGGGGTCTGGGCCTACGAGCAGTACTTC

j_gene: TRBJ1-1
v_gene: TRBV3-1/TRBV3-2
d_gene: TRBD1
abundance: .
CDR3aa: CASSRTGRSAFF
CDR3nt: TGTGCCAGCAGCCGGACAGGGAGGAGTGCTTTCTTT

j_gene: TRBJ2-5
v_gene: TRBV2
d_gene: TRBD1
abundance: .
CDR3aa: CASIPDRGRETQYF
CDR3nt: TGTGCCAGCATACCGGACAGGGGCAGAGAGACCCAGTACTTC

j_gene: TRBJ1-4
v_gene: TRBV19
d_gene: .
abundance: few
CDR3aa: CASSQRTAGEKLFF
CDR3nt: TGTGCCAGTAGTCAGAGGACAGCGGGTGAAAAACTGTTTTTT

j_gene: TRBJ2-5
v_gene: TRBV4-1
d_gene: .
abundance: once
CDR3aa: CASSQSGKYQETQYF
CDR3nt: TGCGCCAGCAGCCAATCAGGGAAGTACCAAGAGACCCAGTACTTC

j_gene: TRBJ2-2
v_gene: TRBV7-2
d_gene: TRBD2
abundance: .
CDR3aa: CASRDYQNTGELFF
CDR3nt: TGTGCCAGCCGGGACTACCAGAACACCGGGGAGCTGTTTTTT

j_gene: TRBJ2-1
v_gene: TRBV28
d_gene: TRBD2
abundance: once
CDR3aa: CASRSPRREGLDEQFF
CDR3nt: TGTGCCAGCAGGTCCCCTCGGCGGGAGGGCCTGGATGAGCAGTTCTTC

j_gene: TRBJ2-2
v_gene: TRBV19
d_gene: TRBD2
abundance: .
CDR3aa: CASSPGLAGGPSTGELFF
CDR3nt: TGTGCCAGTAGTCCGGGACTAGCGGGAGGGCCTTCCACCGGGGAGCTGTTTTTT

j_gene: TRBJ1-1
v_gene: TRBV12-3/TRBV12-4
d_gene: TRBD1
abundance: few
CDR3aa: CASSDRGRTEAFF
CDR3nt: TGTGCCAGCAGCGACAGGGGGCGAACTGAAGCTTTCTTT

j_gene: TRBJ2-5
v_gene: TRBV6-6
d_gene: .
abundance: .
CDR3aa: CASSPQSGETQYF
CDR3nt: TGTGCCAGCAGCCCCCAGTCGGGGGAGACCCAGTACTTC

j_gene: TRBJ2-1
v_gene: TRBV5-1
d_gene: TRBD1
abundance: .
CDR3aa: CASSSGTGVYNEQFF
CDR3nt: TGCGCCAGCAGTTCCGGGACAGGGGTCTACAATGAGCAGTTCTTC

j_gene: TRBJ1-2
v_gene: TRBV28
d_gene: TRBD1
abundance: .
CDR3aa: CASSLVLGGNYGYTF
CDR3nt: TGTGCCAGCAGTTTAGTACTAGGGGGCAACTATGGCTACACCTTC

j_gene: TRBJ1-5
v_gene: TRBV28
d_gene: .
abundance: .
CDR3aa: CASSPLGAGPKDQPQHF
CDR3nt: TGTGCCAGCAGTCCTCTAGGGGCAGGGCCAAAAGATCAGCCCCAGCATTTT

j_gene: TRBJ1-1
v_gene: TRBV29-1
d_gene: .
abundance: once
CDR3aa: CSVDRENTEAFF
CDR3nt: TGCAGCGTTGATCGGGAGAACACTGAAGCTTTCTTT

j_gene: TRBJ1-6
v_gene: TRBV28
d_gene: .
abundance: once
CDR3aa: CASSLLPLPSKLTLHF
CDR3nt: TGTGCCAGCAGTTTACTGCCGCTCCCTTCAAAGCTCACCCTCCACTTT

j_gene: TRBJ1-1
v_gene: TRBV6-6
d_gene: .
abundance: .
CDR3aa: CASKFDTEAFF
CDR3nt: TGTGCCAGCAAGTTCGACACTGAAGCTTTCTTT

j_gene: TRBJ2-3
v_gene: TRBV5-6
d_gene: .
abundance: once
CDR3aa: CASSPGRLRRDTQYF
CDR3nt: TGTGCCAGCAGCCCGGGACGCCTTAGGAGAGATACGCAGTATTTT

j_gene: TRBJ2-5
v_gene: TRBV11-2
d_gene: .
abundance: .
CDR3aa: CASSFRGTGRQETQYF
CDR3nt: TGTGCCAGCAGCTTCCGGGGTACAGGGCGGCAAGAGACCCAGTACTTC

j_gene: TRBJ2-2
v_gene: TRBV9
d_gene: TRBD2
abundance: few
CDR3aa: CASSDRTSGTGELFF
CDR3nt: TGTGCCAGCAGCGATCGGACTAGCGGGACCGGGGAGCTGTTTTTT

j_gene: TRBJ2-1
v_gene: TRBV28
d_gene: .
abundance: once
CDR3aa: CASSSPGGPYNEQFF
CDR3nt: TGTGCCAGCAGTTCTCCGGGGGGCCCCTACAATGAGCAGTTCTTC